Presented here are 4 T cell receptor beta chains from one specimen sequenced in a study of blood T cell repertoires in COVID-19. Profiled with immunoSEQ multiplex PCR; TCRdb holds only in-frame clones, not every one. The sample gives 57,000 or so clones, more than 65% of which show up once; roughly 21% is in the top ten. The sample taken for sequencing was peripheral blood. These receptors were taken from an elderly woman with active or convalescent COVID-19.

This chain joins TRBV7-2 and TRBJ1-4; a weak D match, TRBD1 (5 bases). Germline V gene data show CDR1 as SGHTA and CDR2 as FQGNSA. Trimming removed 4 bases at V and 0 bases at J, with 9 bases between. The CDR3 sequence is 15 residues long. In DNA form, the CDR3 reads TGTGCCAGCAGCTCGCAGGGTGCAACTAATGAAAAACTGTTTTTT. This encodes CASSSQGATNEKLFF.

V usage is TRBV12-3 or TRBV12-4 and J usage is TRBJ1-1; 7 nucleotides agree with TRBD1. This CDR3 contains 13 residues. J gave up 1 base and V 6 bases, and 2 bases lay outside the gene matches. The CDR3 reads CASRPGGNTEAFF. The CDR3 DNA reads TGTGCCAGCAGGCCAGGGGGGAACACTGAAGCTTTCTTT.

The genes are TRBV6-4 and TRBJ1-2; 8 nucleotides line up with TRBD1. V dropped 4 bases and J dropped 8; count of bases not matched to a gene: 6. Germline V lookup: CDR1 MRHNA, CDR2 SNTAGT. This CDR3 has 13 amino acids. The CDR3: CASSARQGSGYTF. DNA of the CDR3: TGTGCCAGCAGTGCACGACAGGGGAGCGGCTACACCTTC.

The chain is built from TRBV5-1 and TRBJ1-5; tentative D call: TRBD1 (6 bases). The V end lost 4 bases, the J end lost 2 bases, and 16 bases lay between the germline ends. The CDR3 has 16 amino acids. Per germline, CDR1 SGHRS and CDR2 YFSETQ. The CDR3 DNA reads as TGCGCCAGCAGCCCAGCAAGCGGGGGCGGCAATCAGCCCCAGCATTTT. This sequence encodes CASSPASGGGNQPQHF.